In its sample, the clone carrying this TCR beta chain ranks as large. Its specificity is not known. CDR3 size: 16 residues. The QIAseq Immune Repertoire TCR panel built the libraries from around 15 ng of total RNA. MiXCR was run by TCRdb on the reads, yielding one entry per CDR3 protein. The profile shows about 250 distinct CDR3 sequences, 8.2% of them singletons. This entry comes from a study of circulating CD8 cells and anti-PD-1 response in melanoma. Study-wide points: Previously treated and treatment-naive patients were pooled together.

Sorting of live CD3+CD8+TCRalphabeta+ cells by PD-1 and/or TIGIT gave four subsets. The chain joins TRBV21-1 to TRBJ2-1; TRBD2, as called in the table, went unchecked against the DNA. TRBV21-1 is a pseudogene. The source was CD8+ T cells from PBMCs, collected at baseline or after one month of anti-PD-1 therapy (not recorded which). The receptor was isolated from a human donor with melanoma. CDR3 in amino acids: CASSKPTSRLYNEQFF. CDR3 bases: TGTGCCAGCAGCAAACCAACTAGTCGACTCTACAATGAGCAGTTCTTC.